These 8 T cell receptor beta chains were sequenced from one sample in a study of T cell responses to AZD1222 COVID-19 vaccine. The repertoire was sequenced with immunoSEQ multiplex PCR; TCRdb's copy has only in-frame clones and lacks some. This sample yields 100,000 to 150,000 clones, of which around nine tenths are seen a single time; roughly a quarter belongs to the top ten. Sample: peripheral blood, taken on day 0 of AZD1222 vaccination. These receptors came from an adult in good health.

The chain recombines TRBV6-2 or TRBV6-3 with TRBJ1-6; TRBD1 is a possible D gene (6 bases). Germline-derived CDR1 and CDR2 are MNHEY and SVGEGT. Trimming removed 4 bases from V and 14 bases from J, with 18 bases in between. CDR3 length: 14 residues. CDR3 DNA sequence: TGTGCCAGCAGTTTCCGGACAGTGCCTCTCACCCTCCACTTT. Amino acids: CASSFRTVPLTLHF.

The V and J genes are TRBV5-1 and TRBJ1-1; D uncertain. CDR3 length equals 13 residues. Looked up from germline, CDR1 is SGHRS and CDR2 is YFSETQ. V was pared by 0 bases and J by 2 bases, with 5 bases between. CDR3 in amino acids: CASSLGHNTEAFF. The CDR3 nucleotides read TGCGCCAGCAGCTTGGGACACAACACTGAAGCTTTCTTT.

The V call is TRBV7-2, the J call TRBJ1-2, with TRBD1 matching over 7 bases. This CDR3 comprises 15 residues. Germline CDR1 reads SGHTA; CDR2 reads FQGNSA. Trimming took 5 bases from V and 1 from J; bases not matched to a gene: 7. The CDR3 sequence is CASSQRTGFNYGYTF. CDR3 nucleotides: TGTGCCAGCAGCCAACGGACAGGATTTAACTATGGCTACACCTTC.

V gene TRBV6-5 combines with J gene TRBJ2-7; 8 bases align to TRBD2. Germline V gene lookup returns CDR1 MNHEY and CDR2 SVGAGI. CDR3 length equals 15 residues. J lost 4 bases, V lost 3 bases, and 8 bases had no gene match. CDR3 DNA: TGTGCCAGCAGTTATCAATCCGGGGGGGAGTACGAGCAGTACTTC. It is translated as CASSYQSGGEYEQYF.

V and J are TRBV15 and TRBJ2-1, with 9 bases matching TRBD1. CDR3 size: 17 residues. J gave up 4 bases and V 5 bases, and 12 bases lay outside the gene matches. The germline V gene has CDR1 LNHNV and CDR2 YYDKDF (reference sequence). The CDR3 nucleotides read TGTGCCACCAGCTCACCCCCGGGACAGGGTCCGTACAATGAGCAGTTCTTC. This translates into CATSSPPGQGPYNEQFF.

The chain uses TRBV7-9 and TRBJ2-6; D might be TRBD2 (5 bases). The CDR3 has 15 residues. Per the germline V gene, CDR1 is SEHNR and CDR2 is FQNEAQ (reference sequence). The ends were cut back, 1 base at V and 4 bases at J, with 8 bases in the middle. In DNA, the CDR3 is TGTGCCAGCAGCTTAGGGGGAGCGGGGGCCAACGTCCTGACTTTC. It is translated as CASSLGGAGANVLTF.

This chain joins TRBV7-9 and TRBJ2-1, with a tentative D call TRBD1 (6 bases). CDR3 length equals 15 residues. V was pared by 1 base and J by 8 bases, with 15 bases between. Germline CDR1 and CDR2: SEHNR and FQNEAQ (reference sequence). CDR3 DNA: TGTGCCAGCAGCTTAGTCGGCCAGGGGCTCGATGAGCAGTTCTTC. Protein sequence: CASSLVGQGLDEQFF.

J is TRBJ2-3 and V is TRBV19; 8 nucleotides match TRBD2. This CDR3 contains 15 residues. Germline trimming cut 2 bases from V and 4 bases from J; bases unmatched to any gene: 5. Germline lookup yields CDR1 LNHDA and CDR2 SQIVND (reference sequence). The DNA of the CDR3 is TGTGCCAGTAGTATAATTACGGGAGGGGCAGATACGCAGTATTTT. Its protein is CASSIITGGADTQYF.